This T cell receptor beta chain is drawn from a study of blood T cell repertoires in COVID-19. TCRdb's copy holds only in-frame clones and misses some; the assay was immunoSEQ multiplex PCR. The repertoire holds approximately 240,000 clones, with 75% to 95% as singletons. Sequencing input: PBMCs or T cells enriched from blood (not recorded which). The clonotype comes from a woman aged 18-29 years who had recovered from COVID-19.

CDR3 region: CASSSLGQGYGYTF. CDR3 nucleotide sequence: TGTGCCAGCAGTTCCCTGGGACAGGGCTATGGCTACACCTTC. The chain couples TRBV28 to TRBJ1-2; 9 nucleotides agree with TRBD1. CDR3 size: 14 residues. Trimming cost V 4 bases and J 4 bases; bases outside gene matches: 4. Germline loops: CDR1 MDHEN, CDR2 SYDVKM.